This T cell receptor (beta chain) was profiled in a study of blood T cell repertoires in COVID-19 (dated by TCRdb to about 2020). Study-wide context: Samples covering the acute and convalescent phases of COVID-19 were provided by collaborators in the United States, Italy and Spain. The repertoires were released in a freely available public database meant as a resource for research on the immune response to SARS-CoV-2. Samples came from the ongoing ImmuneRACE study (first 160 participants) plus 1,254 subjects from 6 global collaborators. The sample metadata nearly always contained a de-identified subject ID, COVID-19 status, age in years and sex. Subjects who had been exposed to COVID-19, were actively infected with it, or had recovered from it provided the deeply sampled blood TCRbeta repertoires that made up the dataset. The prospective study material was composed of cDNA or gDNA derived from T cells, B-cell-depleted T cells, or PBMCs. Where available, HLA class I and class II types were obtained from metadata supplied by the sample provider rather than from assay-based typing.

Relative to germline, V is missing 3 bases and J is missing 2 bases, with 5 bases of the junction outside any gene match. Counted from cysteine to phenylalanine, this CDR3 has 15 amino acids. The entry retains the CDR3 DNA only, 45 bases that are in frame from base 1. CDR1 and CDR2, per the germline V gene, are KGHDR and SFDVKD. The immunoSEQ Assay, a bias-controlled multiplex PCR, was used to amplify TCRbeta CDR3 regions from genomic DNA. In the paper's pipeline: The number of nucleated cells in each sample was estimated by amplification of reference gene primers within the assay. To quantify the absolute abundance of each unique TCRbeta CDR3 rearrangement, sequence reads were collapsed and filtered. Productive Simpson clonality was computed per sample as the square root of Simpson's diversity index over productive rearrangements. This immuneACCESS table, as held by TCRdb, lists in-frame sequences with V and J called but not all clones. Of the missing ones, under half trace to an unresolved V gene in checked studies; the others have no known cause. Clonal size and the V and J genes are those of that table, whereas D and trimming came from the DNA. This sample is represented by about 62,000 clones; around 87% of them were singletons. 18% of the sample comes from the top ten.

As to this clone: The clone's antigen remains unknown. No per-base quality is available; no much larger clone lies one base away.

One collaborating source in Seattle enrolled patients while the patients were actively infected and followed the patients over time throughout the course of disease. Whole blood was collected in K2EDTA tubes by collaborating institutions according to the institutions' own protocols. Collaborator samples were shipped for TCRbeta analysis as frozen whole blood, isolated PBMCs, or DNA extracted from either sample type. General findings and caveats noted by the study authors: The quantity of clinical and demographic metadata differed by source and by participant and was supplied without curation.

Sample: peripheral blood. The rearrangement joined TRBV24-1 to TRBJ1-2, and 7 junction bases match TRBD1. The clonotype was recovered from a woman in her fifties or sixties with COVID-19, enrolled during active disease. At the DNA level, the sequence is TGTGCCACCAGTGATCCGGGGACAGCAAACTATGGCTACACCTTC. It translates to CATSDPGTANYGYTF.